The 19 T cell receptor beta chains reported below all come from one sample, sequenced in a study of tumor-infiltrating lymphocytes in primary liver carcinoma (dated by TCRdb to 2016 to 2017). Without any cell sorting, total RNA and DNA were co-extracted from about 21-30 mg of bulk tissue using the AllPrep DNA/RNA mini kit. Sequencer: Illumina HiSeq 2500. TCRbeta-specific cDNA was reverse-transcribed from about 0.45 ug total RNA using a constant-region primer and ProtoScript II reverse transcriptase. The TCRbeta libraries were prepared through three rounds of nested multiplex PCR following a slightly modified ARM-PCR procedure. Each of the first two PCR rounds ran for roughly 11 cycles and used multiplex TRBV1-TRBV30 forward primers together with a Cbeta reverse primer. The public reads were run again by TCRdb, first through fastp at Q25 and then through MiXCR, and only productive beta chains were kept. Every CDR3 protein is listed once, alongside the most common genes and DNA of its rows. In this sample the table shows just under 55,000 distinct CDR3 sequences, over 70% of which occur a single time. Of the sample, approximately 25% is held by the ten largest clones.

The sample was liver tumor tissue from sampling region 2. The sample's cell subset or site label, in plain terms: tumor region T2, inferior pole. The receptors derive from a man aged 35-49 years with primary liver carcinoma and hepatitis B virus infection.

This clonotype was seen ten or more times. The chain couples TRBV7-9 to TRBJ2-7; TRBD1 aligns across 10 bases. V was clipped by 3 bases and J by 3 bases; unmatched bases: 2. Germline loops: CDR1 SEHNR, CDR2 FQNEAQ (reference sequence). The CDR3 is made up of 14 amino acids. CDR3 sequence reads: CASSLTGGSYEQYF. The CDR3 bases are TGTGCCAGCAGCTTGACAGGGGGCAGCTACGAGCAGTACTTC.

Turning to this clonotype: A junction boundary mismatches the germline segment, possibly from a read error. This rearrangement joins TRBV5-6 to TRBJ1-1; D is perhaps TRBD1 (5 bases). Germline V gene sequence: CDR1 SGHDT, CDR2 YYEEEE. The length of the CDR3 is 15 residues. For the CDR3, the DNA is TGTGCCAGCAGTGGAGGGGACGGAATGAACGCTGAAGCTTTCTTT. Protein product: CASSGGDGMNAEAFF.

This chain uses TRBV6-1 with TRBJ2-7; perhaps TRBD2 as D (6 bases). Trimming pared 8 bases from V and 3 bases from J, leaving 14 bases between. The CDR3 extends over 13 amino acids. CDR1 and CDR2 from the germline V gene are MNHNS and SASEGT. CDR3 loop: CASAERVFYEQYF. The CDR3 DNA follows: TGTGCCAGCGCTGAGCGGGTTTTCTACGAGCAGTACTTC.

The chain carries TRBV4-1 and TRBJ2-7, with a tentative D call TRBD2 (7 bases). The CDR3 is 15 residues long. V dropped 6 bases and J dropped 5 bases, with 20 bases sitting between them. Germline CDR1 and CDR2: MGHRA and YSYEKL. CDR3 protein: CASSRSLGGVDEQYF. The CDR3 coding sequence is TGCGCCAGCAGTCGGTCGTTAGGGGGGGTTGACGAGCAGTACTTC.

The chain recombines TRBV28 with TRBJ2-3; D gene ambiguous. The CDR3 covers 14 residues. From germline, CDR1 is MDHEN and CDR2 SYDVKM. Trimming stripped 4 bases from V and 1 base from J, with 9 bases between. The DNA of the CDR3 is TGTGCCAGCAGTTCCCTTAACGGCACAGATACGCAGTATTTT. Translated: CASSSLNGTDTQYF.

For this clonotype: This may be a read error, as it is one base from a much larger clone. This chain connects TRBV6-5 to TRBJ2-2; the D gene is possibly TRBD2 (5 bases). CDR1 is MNHEY, CDR2 SVGAGI, per germline. CDR3 size: 17 residues. CDR3 loop: CASGYSGQALGPGELFF. CDR3 DNA: TGTGCCAGCGGTTACTCGGGCCAGGCACTAGGGCCCGGGGAGCTGTTTTTT.

The count of this clonotype is one. Germline and junction disagree at one end, which may indicate a read error. CDR3 region: CAGGAWEHADMQYF. The CDR3 DNA reads as TGTGCCGGAGGGGCATGGGAGCACGCAGATATGCAGTATTTT. V is TRBV11-2 and J is TRBJ2-3; D possibly corresponds to TRBD2 (6 bases). CDR1 is SGHAT and CDR2 is FQNNGV in the germline V gene. This CDR3 comprises 14 residues.

At least ten counts were recorded for this clonotype. The chain has TRBV6-6 and TRBJ2-1, with D possibly TRBD2 on 6 matching bases. Germline values: CDR1 MNHNY, CDR2 SVGAGI (reference sequence). This CDR3 has 16 residues. Trimming left V 2 bases short and J 7 bases short, with 18 bases between. The CDR3 DNA follows: TGTGCCAGCAGTTACGGGGGGACGGAGGCGGGGAATGAGCAGTTCTTC. This sequence encodes CASSYGGTEAGNEQFF.

The sample holds one count of this clonotype. The CDR3 ends on some other residue instead of the conserved phenylalanine or tryptophan, so this is likely a read error. No DNA is shown, since the ends of the CDR3 on it are uncertain; the CDR3 is the one TCRdb lists. The chain carries TRBV12-3 or TRBV12-4 and TRBJ2-1; the table assigns TRBD2, which was not confirmed against the DNA. Including both end residues, the CDR3 is 15 amino acids long. CDR3 protein: CASRRRGTSGNEQFI.

A note on this clonotype: The CDR3 end shows no conserved phenylalanine or tryptophan, and so a read error is likely. The chain is built from TRBV4-2 and TRBJ1-2; 7 nucleotides match TRBD1. CDR1 LGHNA and CDR2 YNFKEQ come from the germline V gene. The CDR3 length is 16 residues. J gave up 7 bases and V 0 bases, and 11 bases lay outside the gene matches. CDR3 DNA sequence: TGTGCCAGCAGCCAAGATCGGGACAGCAGCTTGGGTGGCTACACCTTA. Residues: CASSQDRDSSLGGYTL.

This clonotype was counted ten times or more. The J gene is TRBJ2-1, the V gene TRBV28, with TRBD2 matching 9 bases. Trimming at V came to 6 bases and at J to 8 bases, leaving 11 bases not matched to a gene. Germline-derived CDR1 and CDR2 are MDHEN and SYDVKM. The CDR3 covers 15 residues. The CDR3 region is CASRTPSGTRDEQFF. The CDR3 coding sequence is TGTGCCAGCAGGACCCCTAGCGGGACGCGGGATGAGCAGTTCTTC.

Details on this clonotype: This sequence may be a read error, since a much larger clone differs from it by one base. This chain connects TRBV7-9 to TRBJ2-3; D gene unclear. The CDR3 length is 17 residues. Germline V CDR1 and CDR2: SEHNR, FQNEAQ (reference sequence). The CDR3 nucleotides read TGTGCCGGCAGCTTAGTTGGGCTTTCCGAAAACACAGATACGCAGTATTTT. Translated, it gives CAGSLVGLSENTDTQYF.

V usage is TRBV29-1 and J usage is TRBJ2-3; no clear D. Germline loops: CDR1 SQVTM, CDR2 ANQGSEA. V was pared by 7 bases and J by 2 bases, with 22 bases between. CDR3 size: 16 residues. CDR3 coding DNA: TGCAGCGCCAGCCCGCTATCAGCTGGATCCACAGATACGCAGTATTTT. Translating it yields CSASPLSAGSTDTQYF.

This chain links TRBV6-5 with TRBJ2-3; D may correspond to TRBD1 or TRBD2 (5 bases each). CDR1 and CDR2 (germline): MNHEY, SVGAGI. V was cut by 11 bases and J by 3 bases, with 15 bases left in between. There are 13 residues in the CDR3. The CDR3 nucleotides are TGTGCCGGCATGGGGGTGGGTACAGATACGCAGTATTTT. As protein: CAGMGVGTDTQYF.

On this clonotype: One end of the junction is discordant with germline, which a read error may explain. The chain uses TRBV19 and TRBJ2-1; TRBD1 matches 9 bases. CDR3 length: 14 residues. The germline gives CDR1 LNHDA, CDR2 SQIVND (reference sequence). CDR3 DNA sequence: TGTGTCAGTAGACCCTCCTTCGACAGGGGGGAGCAGTTCTTC. Translating gives CVSRPSFDRGEQFF. Full variable domain (outside the CDR3, taken from reference TRBV19 and TRBJ2-1): DGGITQSPKYLFRKEGQNVTLSCEQNLNHDAMYWYRQDPGQGLRLIYYSQIVNDFQKGDIAEGYSVSREKKESFPLTVTSAQKNPTAFYLCVSRPSFDRGEQFFGPGTRLTVL.

This clonotype was seen once. The germline gene is not matched at one end of the junction; a read error may be the cause. The chain recombines TRBV29-1 with TRBJ1-1; D is perhaps TRBD1 (6 bases). Germline CDR1 is SQVTM and CDR2 is ANQGSEA. The CDR3 spans 13 residues. For the CDR3, the DNA is TGCAGCGTCCGGACAGTGTTGATCACTGAAGCTTCCTTT. Translating gives CSVRTVLITEASF.

This clonotype appeared a single time. Its ends do not fully match the called genes, so a read error is possible. The chain is built from TRBV11-2 and TRBJ2-7, with 15 bases aligning to TRBD2. The J call may be wrong; the DNA end is better matched by TRBJ2-1. From germline, CDR1 is SGHAT and CDR2 FQNNGV. CDR3 length: 18 amino acids. The CDR3 sequence: CASNLSVGLAGGGYEQFF. The DNA for the CDR3 is TGCGCCAGCAACTTATCCGTTGGACTAGCGGGAGGGGGGTACGAACAGTTCTTC.

As regards this clonotype: One junction end disagrees with the germline gene, perhaps due to a read error. J is TRBJ1-2 and V is TRBV10-2; D unresolved. CDR1 and CDR2 (germline): WSHSY, SAAADI. CDR3 length: 13 residues. CDR3 bases: TGTGCCAGCAATGAAAGAGAGGCCTATGGCTACACCTTC. Amino acid sequence: CASNEREAYGYTF.

Comments on this clonotype: This CDR3 is missing its conserved last phenylalanine or tryptophan, likely due to a read error. The genes are TRBV6-6 and TRBJ1-1, with D possibly matching TRBD1 (5 bases). Germline CDR1 and CDR2: MNHNY and SVGAGI (reference sequence). This CDR3 has 15 residues. V gave up 2 bases and J gave up 4 bases, with 14 bases separating them. CDR3 region: CASSYGGPNPTEAFS. The CDR3 DNA sequence: TGTGCCAGCAGTTACGGGGGACCTAATCCCACTGAAGCTTTCTCC.